One sample yielded the 3 T cell receptor beta chains listed below, sequenced in a study of somatic mutations in cytotoxic T cells in rheumatoid arthritis. Here immunoSEQ multiplex PCR was the method, and the copy in TCRdb shows in-frame clones only, minus some. The sample carries over 2,000 clones, around four fifths recorded once. The sequenced sample consisted of CD8+ T cells sorted from blood. The receptors shown here come from a woman aged 70-85 years with rheumatoid arthritis.

This chain joins TRBV4-2 and TRBJ2-7; TRBD1 matches at 9 bases. Germline CDR1 reads LGHNA; CDR2 reads YNFKEQ. CDR3 length: 16 amino acids. V trimming: 0 bases; J trimming: 3 bases; junction bases outside the gene matches: 6. CDR3 nucleotide sequence: TGTGCCAGCAGCCAAGATCTGGGGACAGGGTACTACGAGCAGTACTTC. It is translated as CASSQDLGTGYYEQYF.

V and J are TRBV6-4 and TRBJ2-2, with TRBD1 identical over 7 bases. Looked up from germline, CDR1 is MRHNA and CDR2 is SNTAGT. Unmatched junction bases numbered 7, after V lost 6 bases and J lost 3 bases. The CDR3 runs 15 residues. The CDR3 bases are TGTGCCAGCAGCCCCGGACAGGAGGACACCGGGGAGCTGTTTTTT. This sequence encodes CASSPGQEDTGELFF.

This CDR3 reads CASSRQDLTETQYF. In DNA form, the CDR3 reads TGTGCCAGCAGCCGACAGGATTTAACGGAGACCCAGTACTTC. The chain recombines TRBV9 with TRBJ2-5; tentative D call: TRBD1 (6 bases). CDR1 is SGDLS and CDR2 is YYNGEE in the germline V gene. With 4 bases removed from V and 5 bases from J, the gap between germline ends came to 15 bases. CDR3 size: 14 residues.